This TCR beta chain was obtained from a study of shared clonotypes between healthy human individuals. Whole-study results and caveats: Large depth notwithstanding, sorted-subset sequencing proved incomplete by rarefaction.

Selected positively for CCR7 and CD45RO-negative, naive CD8 cells excluded terminally differentiated effector memory CD45RA+ cells. Trimming removed 4 bases from V and 4 bases from J; junction bases left unmatched: 13. The CDR3 has 17 residues. Germline loops: CDR1 SEHNR, CDR2 FQNEAQ (reference sequence). The table came from immunoSEQ multiplex PCR; TCRdb's copy has only in-frame clones and leaves some out. The table lists about 2.2 million clones, 80% to 95% of them singletons. Turning to this clone: What it binds is not known.

Sequencing used naive CD8+ T cells from PBMCs. This TCR derives from a man aged 18 to 30 in good health. Some clones in this sample may be carry-over from other donors' samples. The V gene is TRBV7-9, the J gene TRBJ1-2; 9 bases fit TRBD1. CDR3 coding DNA: TGTGCCAGCAGCTCGACAGGGGGGCATACACCCCTCTATGGCTACACCTTC. Translation: CASSSTGGHTPLYGYTF.